Listed below are T cell receptor beta chains from one sample, sequenced in a study of T cells in Graves' hyperthyroidism and ophthalmopathy. One entry per CDR3 protein results from TCRdb running MiXCR on the multiplex PCR reads. In the table there are about 720,000 distinct CDR3 sequences, under 20% of which are singletons. What was sequenced was blood. The receptor source for this set is a woman aged 45-60 years with Graves' hyperthyroidism that later progressed to Graves' ophthalmopathy. The CDR3 runs from the conserved cysteine through the conserved F or W.

j_call: TRBJ1-2
v_call: TRBV7-9
cdr3_aa: CASSHPVGGFDYGYTF

j_call: TRBJ2-1
v_call: TRBV7-9
cdr3_aa: CASSSGTSNEQFF

j_call: TRBJ2-3
v_call: TRBV12-3/TRBV12-4
cdr3_aa: CASTQGQVFFPSTDTQYF

j_call: TRBJ2-7
v_call: TRBV6-1
cdr3_aa: CASRPMDSHSYEQYF

j_call: TRBJ2-7
v_call: TRBV20-1
cdr3_aa: CSARGRVSYEQYF

j_call: TRBJ2-2
v_call: TRBV12-3/TRBV12-4
cdr3_aa: CASRGHMNTGELFF

j_call: TRBJ2-3
v_call: TRBV5-1
cdr3_aa: CASSLEGSGPFSTDTQYF

j_call: TRBJ1-2
v_call: TRBV7-6
cdr3_aa: CASSLVSPTGTGVRSYGYTF

j_call: TRBJ2-5
v_call: TRBV7-2
cdr3_aa: CASSRALGGAETQYF

j_call: TRBJ1-5
v_call: TRBV29-1
cdr3_aa: CSAQGSRNQPQHF

j_call: TRBJ1-2
v_call: TRBV12-3/TRBV12-4
cdr3_aa: CASSWGIRGYTF

j_call: TRBJ2-5
v_call: TRBV20-1
cdr3_aa: CSAIQGPQETQYF

j_call: TRBJ2-5
v_call: TRBV7-2
cdr3_aa: CASTRRLAGGGETQHF

j_call: TRBJ2-6
v_call: TRBV6-2/TRBV6-3
cdr3_aa: CASSYGTGGSSGANVLTF

j_call: TRBJ2-1
v_call: TRBV7-3
cdr3_aa: CASSFGTGGLNEQFF

j_call: TRBJ2-5
v_call: TRBV11-2
cdr3_aa: CASSLAGAAQETQYF

j_call: TRBJ1-4
v_call: TRBV4-1
cdr3_aa: CASSQVQGLPEKLFF

j_call: TRBJ2-7
v_call: TRBV25-1
cdr3_aa: CASSESGGGPLFSEQYF

j_call: TRBJ1-6
v_call: TRBV27
cdr3_aa: CASSLAWGGGNSPLHF

j_call: TRBJ1-5
v_call: TRBV2
cdr3_aa: CASKGFNSNQPQHF

j_call: TRBJ2-1
v_call: TRBV6-1
cdr3_aa: CASSDGLAGGLNEQFF

j_call: TRBJ2-7
v_call: TRBV4-1
cdr3_aa: CASSQGSEQYF

j_call: TRBJ2-2
v_call: TRBV5-1
cdr3_aa: CASSFRQENTGELFF

j_call: TRBJ1-5
v_call: TRBV9
cdr3_aa: CASSGTGLNQPQHF

j_call: TRBJ2-7
v_call: TRBV7-9
cdr3_aa: CASSLEGGSWYEQYF

j_call: TRBJ2-3
v_call: TRBV5-1
cdr3_aa: CASSLGIGVTSTDTQYF

j_call: TRBJ2-7
v_call: TRBV5-1
cdr3_aa: CASSNYRDQEEQYF

j_call: TRBJ1-2
v_call: TRBV29-1
cdr3_aa: CSVEGRGYGYTF

j_call: TRBJ1-6
v_call: TRBV6-5
cdr3_aa: CASSSDRILNSPLHF

j_call: TRBJ2-5
v_call: TRBV7-2
cdr3_aa: CASSLPGTGETQYF

j_call: TRBJ2-5
v_call: TRBV30
cdr3_aa: CAWSLHLQVYQETQYF

j_call: TRBJ2-1
v_call: TRBV19
cdr3_aa: CASSILNEQFF

j_call: TRBJ1-1
v_call: TRBV19
cdr3_aa: CASSIISAWGTEAFF

j_call: TRBJ1-3
v_call: TRBV14
cdr3_aa: CASSRNLLDSGNTIYF

j_call: TRBJ1-5
v_call: TRBV27
cdr3_aa: CASSLRGLNQPQHF

j_call: TRBJ2-1
v_call: TRBV20-1
cdr3_aa: CSASGTGGEQFF

j_call: TRBJ2-5
v_call: TRBV7-2
cdr3_aa: CASSKRAGTGETQYF